What follows are 25 T cell receptor beta chains derived from one specimen sequenced in a study of blood T cell repertoires in COVID-19. The table came from immunoSEQ multiplex PCR; TCRdb's copy has only in-frame clones and leaves some out. The data hold tens of thousands of clones, with about 88% observed a single time. Sequenced material: peripheral blood. Receptors were obtained from a woman aged 45-65 years with active or convalescent COVID-19.

This sequence joins TRBV5-1 and TRBJ2-7; 9 bases are shared with TRBD1. In germline, CDR1 is SGHRS, CDR2 YFSETQ. J lost 5 bases, V lost 0 bases, and 9 bases had no gene match. The CDR3 sequence is 16 residues long. The CDR3 sequence is CASSLGEGQGRHEQYF. CDR3 coding DNA: TGCGCCAGCAGCTTGGGTGAGGGACAGGGACGCCACGAGCAGTACTTC.

The V gene is TRBV2, the J gene TRBJ2-2; the match to TRBD2 covers 8 bases. The CDR3 length is 18 residues. Germline lookup yields CDR1 SNHLY and CDR2 FYNNEI. V was pared by 8 bases and J by 1 base, with 15 bases of the junction left unmatched. DNA for the CDR3: TGTGCCAGCGGTCCCCCGCGGACTAGCATGAGGAACACCGGGGAGCTGTTTTTT. Translating it yields CASGPPRTSMRNTGELFF. The variable domain in full, completed from reference TRBV2 and TRBJ2-2, reads EPEVTQTPSHQVTQMGQEVILRCVPISNHLYFYWYRQILGQKVEFLVSFYNNEISEKSEIFDDQFSVERPDGSNFTLKIRSTKLEDSAMYFCASGPPRTSMRNTGELFFGEGSRLTVL.

The genes are TRBV19 and TRBJ2-7; tentatively, D is TRBD2 (6 bases). The germline V and J ends were trimmed by 1 base and 5 bases, with 12 bases remaining between them. This CDR3 is built from 14 residues. The germline V gene has CDR1 LNHDA and CDR2 SQIVND (reference sequence). CDR3 coding DNA: TGTGCCAGTAGTATAGCCCCCTGGAGGGACGAGCAGTACTTC. The encoded protein is CASSIAPWRDEQYF.

This clone was observed once. The gene calls are TRBV5-6 and TRBJ2-1, with 9 bases aligning to TRBD2. V was clipped by 1 base and J by 4 bases; unmatched bases: 6. This CDR3 spans 16 amino acids. In germline, CDR1 is SGHDT, CDR2 YYEEEE. CDR3 loop: CASSLSASGKYNEQFF. CDR3 nucleotide sequence: TGTGCCAGCAGCTTGTCGGCTAGCGGGAAATACAATGAGCAGTTCTTC.

This chain links TRBV30 with TRBJ1-1; D not certain. This CDR3 is built from 13 residues. V lost 8 bases to trimming and J lost 4 bases, with 17 bases between them. CDR1 is GTSNPN and CDR2 is SVGIG in the germline V gene (reference sequence). The CDR3 bases are TGTGCCCGCTCGACGGGGTTGATCACTGAAGCTTTCTTT. This translates into CARSTGLITEAFF.

This chain joins TRBV12-2 and TRBJ2-2; TRBD1 reflects the table's D call only, with no check against the DNA. TRBV12-2 is recorded as a pseudogene. There are 17 residues in the CDR3. The CDR3 coding sequence is TGTGCAAGTCGCTTAGCTCGGCCCCACAGGGACACCGGGGAGCTGTTTTTT. Encoded protein: CASRLARPHRDTGELFF.

V is TRBV5-1 and J is TRBJ2-7; 8 nucleotides align to TRBD2. The CDR3 is 14 amino acids. Germline loops: CDR1 SGHRS, CDR2 YFSETQ. V lost 3 bases and J lost 6; bases outside the gene matches: 8. CDR3 sequence: CASSSGTSSLEQYF. The CDR3 DNA follows: TGCGCCAGCAGCTCCGGGACTAGTTCTCTCGAGCAGTACTTC.

The V gene is TRBV27, the J gene TRBJ2-3; 11 bases fit TRBD2. Germline CDR1 and CDR2: MNHEY and SMNVEV (reference sequence). After removal of 5 bases from V and 1 base from J, the junction contained 14 bases not matched to a gene. The CDR3 runs 19 residues. CDR3 in DNA: TGTGCCAGCAGTCCCCAACTAGCGGGAGTAGGGTTGGGCACAGATACGCAGTATTTT. Protein: CASSPQLAGVGLGTDTQYF.

The chain couples TRBV9 to TRBJ1-5, with D possibly TRBD1 on 6 matching bases. Germline V gene lookup returns CDR1 SGDLS and CDR2 YYNGEE. V gave up 0 bases and J gave up 0 bases, with 7 bases separating them. The CDR3 sequence is 15 residues long. CDR3 in DNA: TGTGCCAGCAGCGTAGCAGGGGATAGCAATCAGCCCCAGCATTTT. It is translated as CASSVAGDSNQPQHF.

The V call is TRBV2, the J call TRBJ2-1; 10 bases are shared with TRBD2. Germline-derived CDR1 and CDR2 are SNHLY and FYNNEI. J lost 6 bases, V lost 8 bases, and 4 bases had no gene match. This CDR3 spans 13 amino acids. CDR3 sequence reads: CASRASGSNEQFF. CDR3 nucleotide sequence: TGTGCCAGCCGTGCTAGCGGGAGCAATGAGCAGTTCTTC.

CDR3 in DNA: TGTGCCACCAGCCCTCCGGGGAGACTAGCGGGAGTGGGCTCCTACGAGCAGTACTTC. This translates into CATSPPGRLAGVGSYEQYF. The V call is TRBV15, the J call TRBJ2-7, with 12 bases identical to TRBD2. The junction had 14 bases not matched to a gene; V was cut back by 5 bases and J by 0 bases. Per germline, CDR1 LNHNV and CDR2 YYDKDF (reference sequence). The CDR3 covers 19 residues. Looking up the rest from reference TRBV15 and TRBJ2-7 gives the full variable domain: DAMVIQNPRYQVTQFGKPVTLSCSQTLNHNVMYWYQQKSSQAPKLLFHYYDKDFNNEADTPDNFQSRRPNTSFCFLDIRSPGLGDTAMYLCATSPPGRLAGVGSYEQYFGPGTRLTVT.

The chain is built from TRBV30 and TRBJ1-5, with TRBD1 matching 9 bases. The CDR3 covers 15 residues. After removal of 1 base from V and 6 bases from J, the junction contained 7 bases not matched to a gene. Germline CDR1 and CDR2: GTSNPN and SVGIG (reference sequence). The CDR3 region has the DNA TGTGCCTGGAGTGCGGGACAGGGACTTGGTCAGCCCCAGCATTTT. Its translation: CAWSAGQGLGQPQHF.

This clone was counted a single time. The rearrangement uses TRBV18 and TRBJ2-7; TRBD1 matches 7 bases. Trimming removed 3 bases from V and 4 bases from J; junction bases left unmatched: 3. Germline assignment: CDR1 KGHSH and CDR2 LQKENI. The CDR3 has 13 amino acids. Written as DNA, the CDR3 is TGTGCCAGCTCACCGGGACAGCAATACGAGCAGTACTTC. It specifies CASSPGQQYEQYF.

This chain joins TRBV11-2 and TRBJ2-2; D possibly corresponds to TRBD2 (6 bases). Germline CDR1 reads SGHAT; CDR2 reads FQNNGV. Between the trimmed V and J ends, which lost 2 bases and 0 bases, there was a span of 16 bases. The CDR3 sequence is 18 residues long. The CDR3 sequence: CASSLFASALTNTGELFF. The CDR3 nucleotides are TGTGCCAGCAGCTTATTCGCTAGCGCCCTTACGAACACCGGGGAGCTGTTTTTT.

The chain uses TRBV11-2 and TRBJ2-3, with TRBD2 as a possible D gene (5 bases). CDR1 SGHAT and CDR2 FQNNGV come from the germline V gene. V lost 5 bases to trimming and J lost 4 bases, with 19 bases between them. This CDR3 is 16 amino acids long. The DNA of the CDR3 is TGTGCCAGCAGCCCACTCAAGTCCGGGATGCCAGATACGCAGTATTTT. Amino acid sequence: CASSPLKSGMPDTQYF.

The J gene is TRBJ1-2, the V gene TRBV6-5, with 8 bases fitting TRBD1. The germline gives CDR1 MNHEY, CDR2 SVGAGI. V lost 2 bases to trimming and J lost 9 bases; unmatched junction nucleotides: 11. This CDR3 comprises 15 residues. CDR3 bases: TGTGCCAGCAGTTACCGATTGGACAGGGTAGTTAGCTACACCTTC. It yields the protein CASSYRLDRVVSYTF.

V is TRBV29-1 and J is TRBJ2-7, with 10 bases lining up with TRBD2. Germline values: CDR1 SQVTM, CDR2 ANQGSEA. Germline trimming cut 2 bases from V and 6 bases from J; bases unmatched to any gene: 4. This CDR3 spans 13 amino acids. The CDR3 sequence: CSVEPIAGGEQYF. CDR3 nucleotides: TGCAGCGTTGAACCGATAGCGGGAGGCGAGCAGTACTTC.

The V and J genes are TRBV25-1 and TRBJ2-7, with D tentatively TRBD1 (6 bases). The CDR3 consists of 11 residues. Germline-derived CDR1 and CDR2 are MGHDK and SYGVNS. Trimming removed 7 bases at V and 9 bases at J, with 13 bases between. In nucleotides, the CDR3 is TGTGCCAGCACCGCAACAGGGAGGCAGTACTTC. Protein product: CASTATGRQYF.

This chain connects TRBV10-2 to TRBJ1-1; tentatively, D is TRBD1 (5 bases). The CDR3 contains 15 residues. Per germline, CDR1 WSHSY and CDR2 SAAADI. V was clipped by 0 bases and J by 5 bases, with 13 bases between them. The CDR3 nucleotides are TGCGCCAGCAGTGAGTCTTTAGGGGTAAGGACTGAAGCTTTCTTT. Protein product: CASSESLGVRTEAFF.

V is TRBV6-5 and J is TRBJ1-1; 10 nucleotides match TRBD1. CDR3 size: 15 residues. Germline V gene data show CDR1 as MNHEY and CDR2 as SVGAGI. V lost 0 bases, J lost 9 bases, and 7 bases stayed unmatched. The CDR3 protein is CASSYSDEGQGKAFF. Here the CDR3 DNA reads TGTGCCAGCAGTTACTCGGACGAGGGACAGGGGAAAGCTTTCTTT.

This sequence joins TRBV25-1 and TRBJ1-1; TRBD1 aligns across 8 bases. CDR1 is MGHDK and CDR2 is SYGVNS in the germline V gene. V lost 1 base, J lost 14 bases, and 12 bases stayed unmatched. The CDR3 is 14 amino acids. CDR3 in amino acids: CASSELGTGPFMFF. In DNA, the CDR3 is TGTGCCAGCAGTGAATTGGGGACAGGCCCTTTTATGTTCTTT.

This chain connects TRBV5-1 to TRBJ2-7; no clear D gene. Germline V gene data show CDR1 as SGHRS and CDR2 as YFSETQ. V dropped 3 bases and J dropped 0 bases, with 4 bases sitting between them. This CDR3 is built from 12 residues. The CDR3 sequence is CASSSSSYEQYF. DNA of the CDR3: TGCGCCAGCAGCTCGAGCTCCTACGAGCAGTACTTC.

The genes are TRBV30 and TRBJ2-1; 10 nucleotides match TRBD2. V trimming: 2 bases; J trimming: 4 bases; junction bases outside the gene matches: 5. From germline, CDR1 is GTSNPN and CDR2 SVGIG (reference sequence). The CDR3 runs to 15 residues. The CDR3 DNA is TGTGCCTGGAGTCCAGGGACTAGCGCGTACAATGAGCAGTTCTTC. Protein: CAWSPGTSAYNEQFF.

The rearrangement uses TRBV5-4 and TRBJ2-7; 10 nucleotides agree with TRBD1. The CDR3 covers 15 residues. Trimming removed 7 bases from V and 8 bases from J; junction bases left unmatched: 15. The germline CDR1 and CDR2 sequences are SGHNT and YYREEE (reference sequence). The chain's CDR3 is CASAPWGTGVKKQYF. DNA of the CDR3: TGTGCCAGCGCACCTTGGGGGACAGGGGTAAAAAAGCAGTACTTC.

The V gene is TRBV4-1, the J gene TRBJ2-7, with 8 bases fitting TRBD2. Losses at the gene ends were 0 bases for V and 6 bases for J; bases not matched to a gene: 10. The CDR3 has 16 amino acids. CDR1 MGHRA and CDR2 YSYEKL come from the germline V gene. The CDR3 reads CASSQELAEDFREQYF. DNA of the CDR3: TGCGCCAGCAGCCAAGAACTAGCGGAGGACTTTCGCGAGCAGTACTTC.